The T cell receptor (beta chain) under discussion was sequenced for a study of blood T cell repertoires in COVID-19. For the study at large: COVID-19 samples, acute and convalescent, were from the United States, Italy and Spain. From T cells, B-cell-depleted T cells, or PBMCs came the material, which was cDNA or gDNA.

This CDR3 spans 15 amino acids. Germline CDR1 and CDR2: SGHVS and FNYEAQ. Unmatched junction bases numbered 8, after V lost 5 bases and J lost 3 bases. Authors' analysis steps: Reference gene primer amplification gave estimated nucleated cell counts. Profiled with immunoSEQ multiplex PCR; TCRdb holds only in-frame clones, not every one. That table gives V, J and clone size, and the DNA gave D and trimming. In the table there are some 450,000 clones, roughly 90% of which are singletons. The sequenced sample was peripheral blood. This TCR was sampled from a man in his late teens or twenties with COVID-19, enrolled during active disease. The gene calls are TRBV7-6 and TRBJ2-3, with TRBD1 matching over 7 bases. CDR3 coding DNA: TGTGCCAGCAGCCAAAGATCGGGACAGACAGATACGCAGTATTTT. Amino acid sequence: CASSQRSGQTDTQYF.